The next 17 T cell receptor beta chains were all read from a single sample in a study of beta chain features in type 1 diabetes. Study-level findings and limits: Shorter TCRB CDR3s, moderately but significantly so, marked every one of the four CD4+ subsets in Type 1 diabetes patients.

Their antigens remain unidentified. All of the isolated RNA was reverse transcribed, so expressed TCRB transcripts were sequenced. Data came from immunoSEQ multiplex PCR; TCRdb stores just in-frame clones and leaves some out. The table records roughly 700,000 clones, 13% of them present only once. Sequencing used naive CD4+ T cells from blood. These TCRs come from a man between 18 and 29 years old with type 1 diabetes.

J is TRBJ2-1 and V is TRBV27, with a tentative D call TRBD2 (7 bases). Trimming took off 10 bases at V and 7 bases at J, with 17 bases between the two ends. CDR3 size: 13 residues. Germline V gene lookup returns CDR1 MNHEY and CDR2 SMNVEV (reference sequence). CDR3 region: CATRRGGENEQFF. CDR3 nucleotides: TGTGCCACGAGGAGGGGGGGAGAGAATGAGCAGTTCTTC.

The chain combines TRBV20-1 with TRBJ2-5; D unclear. Germline-derived CDR1 and CDR2 are DFQATT and SNEGSKA (reference sequence). The CDR3 totals 10 residues. Trimming pared 4 bases from V and 5 bases from J, leaving 5 bases between. For the CDR3, the DNA is TGCAGTGCTATTGGTGAGACCCAGTACTTC. Translating gives CSAIGETQYF.

V and J are TRBV7-9 and TRBJ2-1; 10 nucleotides agree with TRBD1. CDR1 SEHNR and CDR2 FQNEAQ come from the germline V gene (reference sequence). Trimming took 7 bases from V and 2 from J; bases not matched to a gene: 8. The CDR3 runs to 16 residues. CDR3 loop: CASTLNGQGAYNEQFF. CDR3 DNA sequence: TGTGCCAGCACTCTTAACGGACAGGGGGCCTACAATGAGCAGTTCTTC.

This chain links TRBV30 with TRBJ1-2; no clear D gene. Germline V gene sequence: CDR1 GTSNPN, CDR2 SVGIG (reference sequence). The germline V and J ends were trimmed by 3 bases and 8 bases, with 19 bases remaining between them. The CDR3 runs 14 residues. The CDR3 bases are TGTGCCTGGAGCGCGGGATTTCTTGGTGGAGGCTACACCTTC. Translation gives CAWSAGFLGGGYTF.

This chain joins TRBV18 and TRBJ1-2; no clear D gene. This CDR3 contains 15 residues. The V end lost 3 bases, the J end lost 4 bases, and 15 bases lay between the germline ends. Germline V lookup: CDR1 KGHSH, CDR2 LQKENI. In DNA, the CDR3 is TGTGCCAGCTCACCCGCGGCTCCCGGAATCTATGGCTACACCTTC. Residues: CASSPAAPGIYGYTF.

The V gene is TRBV5-4, the J gene TRBJ1-2, with no clear D. Germline CDR1 SGHNT, CDR2 YYREEE (reference sequence). Trimming cost V 3 bases and J 4 bases, with 13 bases left between them. This CDR3 contains 14 residues. CDR3 in DNA: TGTGCCAGCAGCTCAAGGACGGAGCTCTATGGCTACACCTTC. Translated: CASSSRTELYGYTF.

Worth noting for this clone: One end of the junction fails to match germline, which may point to a read error. The chain uses TRBV7-7 and TRBJ1-3; possibly TRBD1 for D (5 bases). In germline, CDR1 is SSHAT, CDR2 FNYEAQ (reference sequence). The CDR3 spans 15 residues. The CDR3 region is CASSLGQGGGNTIYF. The DNA of the CDR3 is TGTGCTAGCAGCTTAGGGCAGGGAGGTGGAAACACCATATATTTT. The variable domain in full, completed from reference TRBV7-7 and TRBJ1-3, reads GAGVSQSPRYKVTKRGQDVTLRCDPISSHATLYWYQQALGQGPEFLTYFNYEAQPDKSGLPSDRFSAERPEGSISTLTIQRTEQRDSAMYRCASSLGQGGGNTIYFGEGSWLTVV.

This clone was counted once. V and J are TRBV4-1 and TRBJ1-1, with D uncertain. V lost 4 bases and J 6 bases, leaving 24 bases between the germline ends. The germline CDR1 and CDR2 sequences are MGHRA and YSYEKL. The CDR3 is 17 amino acids. In DNA form, the CDR3 reads TGCGCCAGCAGCCCGACCCTCGATAGGCCGGGAGGGTCTGAAGCTTTCTTT. Translating it yields CASSPTLDRPGGSEAFF.

V usage is TRBV2 and J usage is TRBJ1-5, with D uncertain. V was cut by 4 bases and J by 5 bases, with 9 bases left in between. Per the germline V gene, CDR1 is SNHLY and CDR2 is FYNNEI. The CDR3 runs to 13 residues. The CDR3 sequence: CASSVSQDQPQHF. The CDR3 DNA reads as TGTGCCAGCAGTGTGTCTCAGGATCAGCCCCAGCATTTT.

The V gene is TRBV11-3, the J gene TRBJ2-1; D is perhaps TRBD1 or TRBD2 (5 bases each). V dropped 4 bases and J dropped 9 bases, with 13 bases sitting between them. From germline, CDR1 is SGHNT and CDR2 YENEEA. The length of the CDR3 is 13 residues. The CDR3 sequence: CASSSIVGTEQFF. In DNA, the CDR3 is TGTGCCAGCAGCTCCATTGTTGGGACTGAGCAGTTCTTC.

CDR3 loop: CAISESGGLIEETQYF. CDR3 nucleotides: TGTGCCATCAGTGAGTCTGGGGGCCTAATAGAAGAGACCCAGTACTTC. V usage is TRBV10-3 and J usage is TRBJ2-5, with D possibly matching TRBD1 (6 bases). This CDR3 is built from 16 residues. Per the germline V gene, CDR1 is ENHRY and CDR2 is SYGVKD. Trimming left V 0 bases short and J 3 bases short, with 14 bases between.

The V and J genes are TRBV9 and TRBJ1-3, with 9 nucleotides matching TRBD1. J gave up 2 bases and V 3 bases, and 9 bases lay outside the gene matches. The CDR3 totals 17 residues. Germline V gives CDR1 SGDLS, CDR2 YYNGEE. CDR3 sequence (DNA): TGTGCCAGCAGCGCGCGTGGGGACAGGGAGGCTGGAAACACCATATATTTT. Translation gives CASSARGDREAGNTIYF. The whole variable domain, filled in from reference TRBV9 and TRBJ1-3, reads DSGVTQTPKHLITATGQRVTLRCSPRSGDLSVYWYQQSLDQGLQFLIQYYNGEERAKGNILERFSAQQFPDLHSELNLSSLELGDSALYFCASSARGDREAGNTIYFGEGSWLTVV.

The sample holds a few counts of this clone. J is TRBJ2-3 and V is TRBV5-1; 10 nucleotides line up with TRBD1. V was pared by 5 bases and J by 2 bases, with 14 bases of the junction left unmatched. The germline V gene encodes CDR1 SGHRS and CDR2 YFSETQ. This CDR3 region has 18 residues. The CDR3, as DNA: TGCGCCAGCAGGAAGGAGGACAGGGGGTTTTGGGTCACAGATACGCAGTATTTT. It codes for CASRKEDRGFWVTDTQYF.

This clone was detected a few times. The chain is built from TRBV28 and TRBJ2-1; D gene unclear. CDR1 is MDHEN and CDR2 is SYDVKM in the germline V gene. Trimming pared 7 bases from V and 6 bases from J, leaving 13 bases between. CDR3 size: 13 residues. CDR3 region: CASTPGQSNEQFF. The CDR3, as DNA: TGTGCCAGCACCCCCGGGCAGAGCAATGAGCAGTTCTTC. The variable domain in full, completed from reference TRBV28 and TRBJ2-1, reads DVKVTQSSRYLVKRTGEKVFLECVQDMDHENMFWYRQDPGLGLRLIYFSYDVKMKEKGDIPEGYSVSREKKERFSLILESASTNQTSMYLCASTPGQSNEQFFGPGTRLTVL.

V usage is TRBV28 and J usage is TRBJ2-7; 10 nucleotides agree with TRBD1. The CDR3 totals 15 residues. Germline V lookup: CDR1 MDHEN, CDR2 SYDVKM. V lost 8 bases, J lost 5 bases, and 12 bases stayed unmatched. The chain's CDR3 is CASASSGQGTDEQYF. The CDR3 DNA reads as TGTGCCAGCGCATCTTCGGGACAGGGGACCGACGAGCAGTACTTC.

Of note for this clone: An end of the junction does not agree with germline; a read error may underlie this. The chain is built from TRBV15 and TRBJ2-1; possibly TRBD2 for D (5 bases). The CDR3 is made up of 16 amino acids. Germline-derived CDR1 and CDR2 are LNHNV and YYDKDF (reference sequence). This CDR3 is CATSRPIVAGKGGSIF. In DNA, the CDR3 is TGTGCCACCAGCAGACCGATAGTGGCTGGCAAAGGAGGCAGTATCTTC.

This clone was recorded a few times. The V gene is TRBV6-5, the J gene TRBJ2-6; no definite D call. This CDR3 region has 14 residues. CDR1 is MNHEY, CDR2 SVGAGI, per germline. V was trimmed by 5 bases and J by 4 bases, leaving 9 bases between them. The CDR3 DNA reads as TGTGCCAGCAGTCTCAGTCCCGGGGCCAACGTCCTGACTTTC. Translated, it gives CASSLSPGANVLTF.